Listed here is a single TCR beta chain. The antigen is not known. The data belong to a study of blood T cells in healthy people across ages. Study conclusions and caveats: Relative to aged donors, long-lived donors carried more naive CD4+ cells and displayed higher diversity.

The germline V gene has CDR1 LNHNV and CDR2 YYDKDF (reference sequence). The ends lost 5 bases at V and 1 base at J; junction bases unmatched: 4. The CDR3 is 15 residues long. Primed by a sample-barcoded 5' primer and a J-beta primer mix, a second PCR proceeded for roughly 7 to 12 cycles. Each CDR3 protein gets one entry after TCRdb re-called the 5' RACE reads with MiXCR. This table holds approximately 350,000 distinct CDR3 sequences, 52% found once. Sequencing input: blood. The receptor comes from a man in his 60s in good health. This chain connects TRBV15 to TRBJ2-3; 9 bases fit TRBD2. CDR3 nucleotides: TGTGCCACCAGCGCGGGGGGGCTCGGCACAGATACGCAGTATTTT. Protein: CATSAGGLGTDTQYF.